This TCR beta chain emerged from a study of cytomegalovirus exposure and HLA in healthy donors (dated 2017 in TCRdb). As for the study more broadly: According to an earlier analysis of 587 of the donors, roughly 180 million T cells yielded 120 million or so unique TCR beta sequences and 276 Gb of sequence data. Around 330 gigabases of sequencing data and around 80 million unique TCR sequences made up an early release that covered some 640 HLA-typed donors. Among the roughly 380 genotyped donors, under 90% belonged to the genetic ancestry cluster associated with self-reported Caucasian donors. The study aimed to test whether signatures of past pathogen exposure could be identified by cataloging public T cell receptors. The study profiled the T cell repertoires of 550 to 700 subjects by immunosequencing and related them to cytomegalovirus serostatus. Along with the roughly 670-subject first cohort, a separate validation cohort of over a hundred different subjects was used. The study combined high-throughput TCR immunosequencing, statistical association of individual TCRs with disease status, and machine learning to predict cytomegalovirus infection status. A later analysis re-analyzed previously published TCR beta repertoires from approximately 670 donors and added high-resolution HLA genotyping to study TCR occurrence patterns. In the later analysis, no new phenotypic data were used to find candidate immune exposures; instead, reliance was placed on TCR beta sequences and their occurrence across donors. An earlier analysis of 500 to 750 of the donors applied high-throughput TCR beta sequencing to assess whether each TCR beta V gene segment acted as functional or pseudogenic. Donor age, sex, ethnicity and CMV serostatus were compiled alongside the repertoire data. A later genetic analysis took genome-wide SNP genotypes for 398 of the 666 donors and used that subset as a discovery cohort. All discovery cohort repertoires had been generated using a single sequencing platform. HLA typing included class I and class II loci at four-digit resolution. The number of donors typed differed by locus, with 629-630 for A, B, C, DRB1 and DQB1, more than 500 for DQA1, 600 to 610 for DPA1, and 400 to 490 for DPB1. Because of strong linkage in the cohort, 4 to 6 DR-DQ haplotypes were treated as single units for association and clustering. Among 300 to 500 genotyped donors of the cohort, an average of about 220,000 unique TCR beta nucleotide sequences was sequenced per donor, of which about 20% were non-productive. The paper's findings and limits, for the study overall: Immune exposure information for the cohort was limited to CMV serostatus. Because the 87-base-pair reads could not distinguish some IMGT-functional V segments, including TRBV6-2 and TRBV6-3, those segments were excluded. It was suggested by the authors that the approach could potentially be generalized to other disease states and immunological phenotypes. When HLA alleles, especially DR and DQ, strongly co-occurred, TCR associations were difficult to assign to individual alleles. While some public TCRs were present in many individuals, most TCR sequences turned up only very rarely across donors. Roughly uniform sequencing depth across donors was assumed in presence/absence analyses, although this assumption may not hold. Compared with equally common non-associated chains, HLA-associated TCR beta chains in a later analysis were more clonally expanded and had lower generation probabilities. According to a later analysis, most CMV-associated TCR beta chains appeared to be HLA-restricted, and the HLA associations seemed to be driven largely by CMV exposure. A later analysis associated 15,000 to 20,000 TCR beta sequences with specific HLA alleles at a false discovery rate of 0.05. In an earlier analysis of approximately 590 of the donors, most TCR beta V segments appeared in productive rearrangements about 90% or about 30% of the time, broadly matching IMGT annotations. About 17 rarely observed V segments, including chromosome 9 orphons, were excluded from the earlier analysis of several hundred of the donors because counts were too low. A few of the identified cytomegalovirus-associated TCR beta chains were confirmed in vitro to be specific for cytomegalovirus antigens. HLA typing was unavailable for some donors at each locus, so association tests used only the typed subset. A later genetic analysis reported fewer N-insertions in productive TCRs among donors in an Asian-associated ancestry cluster than the roughly 640-donor mean. In a later genetic analysis, a missense DCLRE1C variant was associated with V-gene and J-gene trimming of TCR beta chains, and the association was replicated in an independent cohort. Only TCR beta chains were sequenced in this cohort, and the absence of alpha or paired-chain data limited detectable features. According to a later analysis, parvovirus B19, influenza, CMV and Epstein-Barr virus appeared linked to several top co-occurrence clusters. Linkage disequilibrium might explain the correlated functional status among segregating V segments, but an unknown experimental factor could not be ruled out. According to a later analysis, TCR association rates differed among HLA loci, with DRB1 alleles showing the most associated TCRs and HLA-C alleles showing the fewest. A cluster of highly shared sequence variants was judged likely to represent a technical artifact of the sequencing pipeline. A further reported finding was that TCR beta sequences accurately predicted the HLA-A and HLA-B alleles for most subjects in the first cohort. The study listed 150 to 200 TCR beta chains as associated with cytomegalovirus. Cytomegalovirus status was reported to be diagnosed by the classifier with high specificity and sensitivity in both the original and validation cohorts.

The cohort consisted of hundreds of healthy bone marrow donors. At the time of sampling, all cohort members were nominally healthy, though unrecorded immune exposures were likely present. The donor tested CMV seronegative, placing the donor among the 350 to 400 seronegative members of the cohort. A peripheral blood sample was provided by each donor, and peripheral blood mononuclear cells were used for TCR beta sequencing. Genomic DNA extraction from the blood cell samples was performed with the Qiagen DNeasy Blood Extraction Kit. There are 15 amino acids in the CDR3, from cysteine to phenylalanine inclusive. The read is trimmed to its CDR3 DNA, 45 bases read in frame from base 1. According to the germline V gene, CDR1 reads KGHSH and CDR2 reads LQKENI. Cut back by 1 base and 5 bases, the V and J ends lie 14 bases apart. The receptor library was made with the immunoSEQ multiplex PCR assay. For the multiplex PCR, a mixture combining 60 forward primers for TCR Vbeta segments and 13 reverse primers for TCR Jbeta segments was used. A multiplex PCR assay on genomic DNA amplified the CDR3 region of rearranged TCR beta genes. The Illumina HiSeq System was used to sequence the amplified TCR beta libraries as 87-base-pair reads. In the source study's methods: In a later analysis, roughly 80 million unique TCR beta chains were counted across the 500 to 850 repertoires, and roughly 9.9 million of these chains were shared by at least two donors. Raw reads were error-corrected and collapsed into unique sequences with a nearest-neighbor algorithm that merged closely related sequences to remove PCR and sequencing errors. CDR3 sequences were aligned to IMGT reference sequences to assign V, D and J gene segments. Each retained sequence needed at least a six-nucleotide match to both a V gene segment and a J gene segment. Rearrangements were called productive when the CDR3 lacked stop codons and stayed in frame with V and J; all others were non-productive. CDR3 was defined by IMGT convention, running from the second conserved V-encoded cysteine to the conserved J-encoded phenylalanine. The earlier analysis of about 570 of the donors excluded any sequence lacking an unambiguous match to a single V gene segment. In an earlier analysis of several hundred of the donors, V segments were called functional above 56.7% productive rearrangements and were called segregating when the between-donor standard deviation exceeded 5%. A statistical classification framework was built to diagnose cytomegalovirus status from the catalog of TCR beta chain sequences. In a later analysis, TCR nucleotide sequences were compared against IMGT/GENE-DB human TR gene sequences so that V and J genes could be assigned. In a later analysis, CDR3 sequences and most-parsimonious VDJ recombination scenarios were assigned using the TCRdist pipeline. In a later analysis, each TCR beta chain was defined by its CDR3 amino acid sequence together with its V-gene family, and reads without a unique V-gene family were excluded. To address suspected cross-contamination and a sequencing artifact, a later analysis removed 592 highly shared, low-generation-probability nucleotide sequences. In a later analysis, a clonal expansion index was calculated for each public chain from normalized within-repertoire ranks of inferred template counts. In a later analysis, generation probabilities were computed using a VDJ recombination model fitted to out-of-frame rearrangements, and the results were checked against IGoR. Hypergeometric tests were used in a later analysis to score TCR-TCR, TCR-HLA and TCR-CMV co-occurrence, with a repertoire-size bias correction applied to the TCR pairs. A later analysis estimated false discovery rates by permuting HLA or CMV assignments 20 times. In a later analysis, co-occurring TCRs were grouped using DBSCAN, with TCRdist sequence similarity added in when clustering inside HLA-allele-positive subsets. Repertoires with fewer than 30,000 or more than 120,000 public chains, plus five repertoires with anomalous nucleotide sharing, were excluded from co-occurrence clustering. TCRdb carries this immuneACCESS record with in-frame sequences only. Its versions omit some clonotypes, under half of them owing to an unresolved V gene in the studies checked, with the rest unexplained. V and J calls plus clone size are reproduced from that table; the DNA served to infer D and trimming. Within this sample are over 200,000 clones, with approximately 84% of them counted one time only. Of the sample, 0.5% to 0.7% is held by the ten largest clones.

On this clone: What antigen it recognizes has not been identified. Nothing much larger sits one base from this clone, and base qualities are not available.

This chain is built from TRBV18 and TRBJ2-5; no confident D gene assignment can be made. The sequencing input was PBMCs. This clonotype was sampled from a woman between 40 and 55 years old in good health and CMV-seronegative. The DNA reads TGTGCCAGCTCACCACTCTCCGATATTCGGGAGACCCAGTACTTC. Its product reads: CASSPLSDIRETQYF.